These T cell receptor beta chains were read from a single sample in a study of PD-1 blockade in classical Hodgkin lymphoma. Sequenced by immunoSEQ multiplex PCR; TCRdb stores in-frame clones only, minus some. This table holds approximately 100,000 clones, roughly 92% found once. Sequencing used peripheral blood mononuclear cells (PBMCs), obtained at baseline. Every receptor here comes from a human donor with classical Hodgkin lymphoma. Both conserved end residues are part of each CDR3. The order of the fields is J gene, clone size, D gene, V gene, CDR3 protein, CDR3 DNA. The D gene is left open where the match is weak. Clone size, where shown, is once, few, many, or a class for clones that have expanded.

j_gene: TRBJ2-1
abundance: -
d_gene: -
v_gene: TRBV19
CDR3aa: CASSIDAGYNEQFF
CDR3nt: TGTGCCAGTAGTATAGACGCTGGTTACAATGAGCAGTTCTTC

j_gene: TRBJ1-3
abundance: -
d_gene: -
v_gene: TRBV28
CDR3aa: CASSLQRTGNTIYF
CDR3nt: TGTGCCAGCAGTTTACAGAGAACTGGAAACACCATATATTTT

j_gene: TRBJ2-3
abundance: -
d_gene: -
v_gene: TRBV27
CDR3aa: CASSLERSTDTQYF
CDR3nt: TGTGCCAGCAGTTTAGAGCGGAGCACAGATACGCAGTATTTT

j_gene: TRBJ1-2
abundance: -
d_gene: -
v_gene: TRBV28
CDR3aa: CASSPLQGYGYTF
CDR3nt: TGTGCCAGCAGCCCCCTACAGGGTTATGGCTACACCTTC

j_gene: TRBJ2-2
abundance: -
d_gene: -
v_gene: TRBV10-3
CDR3aa: CAISEGLGELFF
CDR3nt: TGTGCCATCAGTGAGGGGTTAGGGGAGCTGTTTTTT

j_gene: TRBJ2-7
abundance: -
d_gene: -
v_gene: TRBV10-3
CDR3aa: CAISGTRDEQYF
CDR3nt: TGTGCCATATCCGGGACTCGAGACGAGCAGTACTTC

j_gene: TRBJ2-2
abundance: once
d_gene: -
v_gene: TRBV29-1
CDR3aa: CSVNARQPNTGELFF
CDR3nt: TGCAGCGTTAATGCTAGACAGCCAAACACCGGGGAGCTGTTTTTT

j_gene: TRBJ2-5
abundance: -
d_gene: -
v_gene: TRBV27
CDR3aa: CASSFRRFPETQYF
CDR3nt: TGTGCCAGCAGTTTTAGGCGTTTTCCAGAGACCCAGTACTTC

j_gene: TRBJ1-5
abundance: -
d_gene: -
v_gene: TRBV28
CDR3aa: CASSFKLVDNQPQHF
CDR3nt: TGTGCCAGCAGTTTCAAGCTGGTTGACAATCAGCCCCAGCATTTT

j_gene: TRBJ2-5
abundance: once
d_gene: -
v_gene: TRBV7-8
CDR3aa: CASSLKGGNSETQYF
CDR3nt: TGTGCCAGCAGCTTAAAGGGCGGGAACTCAGAGACCCAGTACTTC

j_gene: TRBJ1-2
abundance: -
d_gene: -
v_gene: TRBV27
CDR3aa: CATRLGPYGYTF
CDR3nt: TGTGCCACCCGCTTGGGGCCCTATGGCTACACCTTC

j_gene: TRBJ1-6
abundance: -
d_gene: -
v_gene: TRBV5-1
CDR3aa: CASSLQVQGNSPLHF
CDR3nt: TGCGCCAGCAGCTTGCAAGTGCAGGGGAATTCACCCCTCCACTTT

j_gene: TRBJ2-7
abundance: -
d_gene: -
v_gene: TRBV7-9
CDR3aa: CASSLDRVKIHEQYF
CDR3nt: TGTGCCAGCAGCTTAGACAGGGTAAAAATCCACGAGCAGTACTTC

j_gene: TRBJ1-5
abundance: few
d_gene: -
v_gene: TRBV5-4
CDR3aa: CASSLDREWPQHF
CDR3nt: TGTGCCAGCAGCTTGGACAGGGAATGGCCCCAGCATTTT

j_gene: TRBJ2-1
abundance: -
d_gene: -
v_gene: TRBV10-2
CDR3aa: CASSGGAEQFF
CDR3nt: TGCGCCAGCAGTGGGGGAGCTGAGCAGTTCTTC